This entry lists 4 T cell receptor beta chains sequenced from one sample in a study of T-cell reconstitution after alpha-beta-depleted transplantation in children (dated by TCRdb to 2016 to 2017). The method was PCR. These reads were obtained on an Illumina HiSeq 2500. TCR libraries were prepared with molecular barcoding, using unique molecular identifiers to normalize TCRbeta repertoire quantification. Starting from the raw public reads, TCRdb applied fastp trimming at Q25, assembled clones with MiXCR and retained in-frame beta chains. Here each entry gathers all rows of one CDR3 protein and keeps the most common genes and DNA. This sample has approximately 390,000 distinct CDR3 sequences in its table, and around 9.9% of those were observed once. Approximately 5% of the sample rests with the top ten. The sample was PBMCs from the stem cell graft donor, taken from the stem cell graft. Receptor source: a human donor who donated a stem cell graft to a child with acute myeloid leukemia.

J is TRBJ1-2 and V is TRBV3-1, with 7 nucleotides matching TRBD1. The ends lost 1 base at V and 1 base at J; junction bases unmatched: 3. The CDR3 sequence is 15 residues long. CDR1 and CDR2 from the germline V gene are LGHDT and YNNKEL (reference sequence). CDR3 bases: TGTGCCAGCAGCCAAGCGGCAGGGGGTAACTATGGCTACACCTTC. Protein product: CASSQAAGGNYGYTF.

The chain joins TRBV27 to TRBJ2-2; D gene ambiguous. Germline V gives CDR1 MNHEY, CDR2 SMNVEV (reference sequence). The CDR3 has 13 residues. V was cut by 0 bases and J by 4 bases, with 3 bases left in between. Here the CDR3 DNA reads TGTGCCAGCAGTTTATCAGCCACCGGGGAGCTGTTTTTT. This codes for CASSLSATGELFF.

This clonotype was picked up a small number of times. The chain couples TRBV24-1 to TRBJ2-1, with TRBD2 matching 9 bases. The ends lost 4 bases at V and 5 bases at J; junction bases unmatched: 5. The germline V gene has CDR1 KGHDR and CDR2 SFDVKD. This CDR3 is 15 amino acids long. In DNA, the CDR3 is TGTGCCACCAGTGACCAGACTAGCGGAAACAATGAGCAGTTCTTC. It translates to CATSDQTSGNNEQFF.

The rearrangement uses TRBV12-3 or TRBV12-4 and TRBJ1-2; possible D gene TRBD1, 5 bases. Trimming removed 5 bases from V and 4 bases from J, with 11 bases in between. The length of the CDR3 is 13 residues. The CDR3: CASSLGHIYGYTF. The CDR3 DNA follows: TGTGCCAGCAGTCTCGGACATATCTATGGCTACACCTTC.